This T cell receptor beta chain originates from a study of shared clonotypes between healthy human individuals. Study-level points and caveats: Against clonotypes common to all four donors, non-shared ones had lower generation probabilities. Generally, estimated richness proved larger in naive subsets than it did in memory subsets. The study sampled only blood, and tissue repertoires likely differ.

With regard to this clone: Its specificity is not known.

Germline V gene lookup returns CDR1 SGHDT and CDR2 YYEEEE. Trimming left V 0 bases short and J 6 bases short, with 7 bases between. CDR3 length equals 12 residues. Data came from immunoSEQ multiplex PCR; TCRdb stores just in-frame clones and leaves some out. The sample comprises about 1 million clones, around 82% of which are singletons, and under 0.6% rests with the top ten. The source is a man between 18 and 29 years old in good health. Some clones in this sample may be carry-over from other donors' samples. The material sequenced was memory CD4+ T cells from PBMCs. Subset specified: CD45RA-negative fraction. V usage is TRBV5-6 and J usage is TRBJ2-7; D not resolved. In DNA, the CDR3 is TGTGCCAGCAGCTTGGAAAGGAGCGAGCAGTACTTC. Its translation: CASSLERSEQYF.